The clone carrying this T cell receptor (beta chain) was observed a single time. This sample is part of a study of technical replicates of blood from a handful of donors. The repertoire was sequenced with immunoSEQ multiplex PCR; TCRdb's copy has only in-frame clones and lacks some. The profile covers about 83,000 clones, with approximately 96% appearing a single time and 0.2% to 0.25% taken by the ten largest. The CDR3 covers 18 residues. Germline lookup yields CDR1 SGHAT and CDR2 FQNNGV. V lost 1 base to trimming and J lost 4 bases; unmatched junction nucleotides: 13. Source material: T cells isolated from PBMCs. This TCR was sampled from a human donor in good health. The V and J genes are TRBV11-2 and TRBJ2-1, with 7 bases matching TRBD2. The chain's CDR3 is CASSLGRGAGVTYNEQFF. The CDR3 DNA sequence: TGTGCCAGCAGCTTAGGTCGCGGGGCGGGGGTGACTTACAATGAGCAGTTCTTC.